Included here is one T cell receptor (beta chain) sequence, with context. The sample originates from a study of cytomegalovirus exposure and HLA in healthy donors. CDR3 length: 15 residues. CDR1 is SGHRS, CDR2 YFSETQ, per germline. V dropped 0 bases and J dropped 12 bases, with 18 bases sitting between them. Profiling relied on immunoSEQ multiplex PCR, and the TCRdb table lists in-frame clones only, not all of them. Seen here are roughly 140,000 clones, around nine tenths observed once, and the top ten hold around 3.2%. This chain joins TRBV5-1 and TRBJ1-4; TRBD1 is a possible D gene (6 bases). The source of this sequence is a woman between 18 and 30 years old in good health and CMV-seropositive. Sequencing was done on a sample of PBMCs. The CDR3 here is CASSLDVTGRRELFF. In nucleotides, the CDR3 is TGCGCCAGCAGCTTGGATGTTACAGGGCGGCGGGAACTGTTTTTT. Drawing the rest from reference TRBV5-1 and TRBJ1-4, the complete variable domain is KAGVTQTPRYLIKTRGQQVTLSCSPISGHRSVSWYQQTPGQGLQFLFEYFSETQRNKGNFPGRFSGRQFSNSRSEMNVSTLELGDSALYLCASSLDVTGRRELFFGSGTQLSVL.